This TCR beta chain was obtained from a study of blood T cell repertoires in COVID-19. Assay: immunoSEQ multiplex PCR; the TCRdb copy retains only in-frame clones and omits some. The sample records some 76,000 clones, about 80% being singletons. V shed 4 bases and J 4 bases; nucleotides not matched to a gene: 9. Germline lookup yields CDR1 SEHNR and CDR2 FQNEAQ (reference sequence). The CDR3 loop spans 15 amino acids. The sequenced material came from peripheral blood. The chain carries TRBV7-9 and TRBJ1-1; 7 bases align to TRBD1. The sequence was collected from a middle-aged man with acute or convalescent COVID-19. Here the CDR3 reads CASSSRAGGRTEAFF. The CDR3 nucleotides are TGTGCCAGCAGCTCCCGAGCAGGGGGACGCACTGAAGCTTTCTTT.